This T cell receptor beta chain originates from a study of T cells in localized non-small cell lung cancer. Looked up from germline, CDR1 is SGHDT and CDR2 is YYEEEE. Trimming cost V 4 bases and J 5 bases, with 12 bases left between them. The CDR3 is made up of 14 amino acids. TCRdb keeps only in-frame clones here, not all; method: immunoSEQ multiplex PCR. The sample holds around 33,000 clones, approximately 80% seen once. The sequence came from a male donor aged 60 or older with stage III squamous cell lung carcinoma. The sample consisted of peripheral blood, taken before any cancer treatment. V and J are TRBV5-6 and TRBJ1-4; maybe TRBD1 (5 bases). In DNA, the CDR3 is TGTGCCAGCAGCATCGTAGGGGTAAATGAAAAACTGTTTTTT. Encoded protein: CASSIVGVNEKLFF.